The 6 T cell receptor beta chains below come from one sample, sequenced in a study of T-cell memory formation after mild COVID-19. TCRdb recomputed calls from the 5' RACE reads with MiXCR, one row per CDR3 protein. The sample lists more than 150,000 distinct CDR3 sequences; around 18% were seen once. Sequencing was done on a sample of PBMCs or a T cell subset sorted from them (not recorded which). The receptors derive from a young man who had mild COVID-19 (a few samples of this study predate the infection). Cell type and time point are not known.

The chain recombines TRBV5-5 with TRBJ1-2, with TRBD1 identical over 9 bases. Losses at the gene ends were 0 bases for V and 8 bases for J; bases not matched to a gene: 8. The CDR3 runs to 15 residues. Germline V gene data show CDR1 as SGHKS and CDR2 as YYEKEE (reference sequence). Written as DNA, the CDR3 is TGTGCCAGCAGCTTGGTAGGGACAGGGACCTCCGGCTACACCTTC. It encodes CASSLVGTGTSGYTF.

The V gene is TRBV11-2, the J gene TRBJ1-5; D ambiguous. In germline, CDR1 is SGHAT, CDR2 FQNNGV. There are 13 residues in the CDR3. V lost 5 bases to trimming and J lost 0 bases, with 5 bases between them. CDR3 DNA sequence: TGTGCCAGCAGCGCGAATAGCAATCAGCCCCAGCATTTT. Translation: CASSANSNQPQHF.

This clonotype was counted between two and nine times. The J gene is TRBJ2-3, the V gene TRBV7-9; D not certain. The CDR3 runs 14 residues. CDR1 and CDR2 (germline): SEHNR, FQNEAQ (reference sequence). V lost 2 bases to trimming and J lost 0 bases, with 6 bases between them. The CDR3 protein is CASSLQHSTDTQYF. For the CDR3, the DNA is TGTGCCAGCAGCTTACAGCATAGCACAGATACGCAGTATTTT.

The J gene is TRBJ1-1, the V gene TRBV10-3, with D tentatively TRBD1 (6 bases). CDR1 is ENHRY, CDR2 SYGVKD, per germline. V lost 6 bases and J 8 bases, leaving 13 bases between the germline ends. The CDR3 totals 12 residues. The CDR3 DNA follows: TGTGCCATCAGAGGCTCCGGGACAGAAGCTTTCTTT. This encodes CAIRGSGTEAFF.

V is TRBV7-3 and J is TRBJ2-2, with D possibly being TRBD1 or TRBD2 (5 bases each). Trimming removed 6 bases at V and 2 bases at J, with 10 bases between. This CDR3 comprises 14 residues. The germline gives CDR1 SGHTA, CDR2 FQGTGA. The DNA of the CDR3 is TGTGCCAGCAGACGGGACCGCAACACCGGGGAGCTGTTTTTT. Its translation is CASRRDRNTGELFF.

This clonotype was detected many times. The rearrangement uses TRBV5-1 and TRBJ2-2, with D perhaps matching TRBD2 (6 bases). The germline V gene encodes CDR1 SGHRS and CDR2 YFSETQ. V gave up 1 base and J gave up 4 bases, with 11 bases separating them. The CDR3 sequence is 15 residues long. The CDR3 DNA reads TGCGCCAGCAGCTTGTCCTACGGGGGCACCGGGGAGCTGTTTTTT. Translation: CASSLSYGGTGELFF.